This TCR beta chain is drawn from a study of T-cell reconstitution after alpha-beta-depleted transplantation in children. The CDR3 extends over 12 amino acids. Trimming left V 5 bases short and J 8 bases short, with 12 bases between. Library preparation (for TCRbeta) was performed with unique molecular identifiers. One entry per CDR3 protein results from TCRdb running MiXCR on the PCR reads. The table includes 200,000 to 250,000 distinct CDR3 sequences, roughly a tenth detected once. The V and J genes are TRBV12-3 or TRBV12-4 and TRBJ1-2; D not resolved. The receptor comes from a human donor who donated a stem cell graft to a child with acute lymphoblastic leukemia. The sequenced sample was PBMCs from the stem cell graft donor, obtained from the stem cell graft. The DNA for the CDR3 is TGTGCCAGCAGTCAGGCCATGGGGGGCTACACCTTC. Its translation is CASSQAMGGYTF.